The T cell receptor beta chain described here comes from a study of regulatory T cells in long-lasting Graves disease. Study observations and caveats: Having only a small sample size may have limited accuracy. With a few thousand shared public clonotypes, persistent patients exceeded new patients, who shared over 850.

Time point given: persistent/refractory GD, antithyroid drugs over 5 years with positive TRAb. Researchers made the TCR library from RNA that was extracted from PBMCs. An endocrinology department located in Xi'an, China, was where the patients came from. The CDR3 is 19 amino acids. V trimming: 0 bases; J trimming: 7 bases; junction bases outside the gene matches: 15. The germline gives CDR1 MNHEY, CDR2 SVGEGT. According to the study, TCR beta libraries were built with iRepertoire HTBI primers and CDR3-region Arm-PCR. TCRdb passed the multiplex PCR reads through MiXCR, listing each CDR3 protein once. This repertoire shows about 430,000 distinct CDR3 sequences, 20% to 25% found once; its top ten account for more than 13%. This clonotype was detected only a few times. The antigen is undetermined.

The V and J genes are TRBV6-2 or TRBV6-3 and TRBJ1-5, with TRBD1 matching over 10 bases. The sequencing used peripheral blood mononuclear cells (PBMCs), collected when the disease was refractory, from a patient treated with antithyroid drugs. The receptor was derived from a female donor with Graves disease. The CDR3 is CASSYSGEVGTGEWQPQHF. The CDR3 DNA reads as TGTGCCAGCAGTTACTCGGGTGAAGTCGGGACAGGGGAATGGCAGCCCCAGCATTTT.